The 23 T cell receptor beta chains below all came from one sample that was sequenced in a study of blood T cell repertoires in COVID-19. The data were produced by immunoSEQ multiplex PCR, yet TCRdb's version contains in-frame clones alone and is incomplete. This table has roughly 140,000 clones, around 78% appearing once. Sequencing input: peripheral blood. These receptors were collected from a woman aged 55-69 years with acute or convalescent COVID-19.

In its sample, this clone was seen a few times. The chain links TRBV6-5 to TRBJ1-2; D is perhaps TRBD1 (5 bases). The length of the CDR3 is 13 residues. Trimming stripped 0 bases from V and 6 bases from J, with 8 bases between. The V gene's germline CDR1 is MNHEY and CDR2 SVGAGI. This chain's CDR3 is CASSYSGGDGYTF. In DNA, the CDR3 is TGTGCCAGCAGTTACTCCGGGGGGGATGGCTACACCTTC.

In DNA, the CDR3 is TGTGCCAGCTCACCCGCCGGGACTTGGGTGTCCTACAATGAGCAGTTCTTC. Translated: CASSPAGTWVSYNEQFF. This rearrangement joins TRBV18 to TRBJ2-1; D may be TRBD2 (6 bases). CDR3 length: 17 residues. Trimming stripped 3 bases from V and 1 base from J, with 16 bases between. Germline-derived CDR1 and CDR2 are KGHSH and LQKENI.

The chain combines TRBV12-3 or TRBV12-4 with TRBJ1-3; D call uncertain. The CDR3 is made up of 10 amino acids. The CDR3 nucleotides read TGTGCTGACGGGAGAAACACCATATATTTT. It specifies CADGRNTIYF.

This clone was picked up a small number of times. The V gene is TRBV28, the J gene TRBJ2-7, with TRBD2 matching 8 bases. The CDR3 extends over 15 amino acids. V gave up 5 bases and J gave up 3 bases; unmatched junction bases: 9. Germline CDR1 reads MDHEN; CDR2 reads SYDVKM. Here the CDR3 DNA reads TGTGCCAGCAGTGACGGCGTAGCGGGAAACTACGAGCAGTACTTC. Its translation is CASSDGVAGNYEQYF.

This clone has just one count. The chain employs TRBV5-1 and TRBJ1-6; D is possibly TRBD1 (5 bases). The germline gives CDR1 SGHRS, CDR2 YFSETQ. CDR3 length: 15 residues. Trimming pared 5 bases from V and 6 bases from J, leaving 15 bases between. As DNA, the CDR3 is TGCGCCAGCAGAGAGATTTCAGGGTCTAATTCACCCCTCCACTTT. Translating gives CASREISGSNSPLHF.

The J gene is TRBJ1-1, the V gene TRBV25-1; D may be TRBD1 (5 bases). With 3 bases removed from V and 7 bases from J, the gap between germline ends came to 9 bases. CDR1 is MGHDK and CDR2 is SYGVNS in the germline V gene. The CDR3 consists of 12 residues. The CDR3 DNA follows: TGTGCCAGCAGTGATTGGGGCAGTGAAGCTTTCTTT. Its protein product is CASSDWGSEAFF.

The chain joins TRBV12-3 or TRBV12-4 to TRBJ1-1; D is unclear. The CDR3 is 13 amino acids. V shed 2 bases and J shed 3 bases, with 7 bases lying between them. The CDR3 is CASSLRRDTEAFF. The DNA of the CDR3 is TGTGCCAGCAGTTTACGCCGGGACACTGAAGCTTTCTTT.

The rearrangement uses TRBV7-9 and TRBJ1-1; D remains ambiguous. Trimming shortened V by 5 bases and J by 4 bases, and 20 bases separated the two germline ends. Germline CDR1 SEHNR, CDR2 FQNEAQ (reference sequence). This CDR3 has 16 residues. DNA for the CDR3: TGTGCCAGCAGCCGCAGCGCCCGGGTCTTTCCCACTGAAGCTTTCTTT. Protein sequence: CASSRSARVFPTEAFF.

The CDR3 region has the DNA TGTGCCAGCTCACCGCTGACTAGCGGGGAGACCGGGGAGCTGTTTTTT. This codes for CASSPLTSGETGELFF. This sequence joins TRBV18 and TRBJ2-2; 11 positions match TRBD2. The CDR3 is 16 amino acids. The germline V gene encodes CDR1 KGHSH and CDR2 LQKENI. The ends lost 3 bases at V and 5 bases at J; junction bases unmatched: 5.

This clone was found a few times. V and J are TRBV29-1 and TRBJ1-2, with D possibly matching TRBD1 (6 bases). Germline V CDR1 and CDR2: SQVTM, ANQGSEA. V lost 5 bases and J lost 4, with 17 bases in between. This CDR3 has 14 amino acids. As DNA, the CDR3 is TGCAGCGTTCAGACAGGCGGGGGGCCCTATGGCTACACCTTC. It codes for CSVQTGGGPYGYTF.

The rearrangement uses TRBV18 and TRBJ2-3; tentatively, D is TRBD2 (6 bases). The CDR3 has 16 residues. Germline CDR1 and CDR2: KGHSH and LQKENI. Between the trimmed V and J ends, which lost 2 bases and 1 base, there was a span of 13 bases. The CDR3 bases are TGTGCCAGCTCACCAAGACCTGGCGGGGGCACAGATACGCAGTATTTT. It yields the protein CASSPRPGGGTDTQYF. Complete variable domain (other parts from reference TRBV18 and TRBJ2-3): NAGVMQNPRHLVRRRGQEARLRCSPMKGHSHVYWYRQLPEEGLKFMVYLQKENIIDESGMPKERFSAEFPKEGPSILRIQQVVRGDSAAYFCASSPRPGGGTDTQYFGPGTRLTVL.

The CDR3 loop reads CASSYEGTGGFGYTF. Here the CDR3 DNA reads TGTGCCAGCAGTTACGAAGGGACAGGGGGTTTCGGCTACACCTTC. V and J are TRBV6-5 and TRBJ1-2; 11 nucleotides align to TRBD1. Per germline, CDR1 MNHEY and CDR2 SVGAGI. This CDR3 has 15 residues. The V gene end was trimmed by 2 bases and the J gene end by 8 bases; junction bases not matched to a gene: 7.

This clone has only one observation. The gene calls are TRBV19 and TRBJ1-2; possible D gene TRBD1, 6 bases. Germline CDR1 and CDR2: LNHDA and SQIVND (reference sequence). This CDR3 region has 15 residues. The V end was cut by 5 bases, the J end by 8 bases, with 21 bases between. In DNA form, the CDR3 reads TGTGCCAGTAGTCAAACTTACAGGGATCGGCGAGGCTACACCTTC. Its protein is CASSQTYRDRRGYTF.

This chain connects TRBV6-5 to TRBJ1-3; 9 positions match TRBD1. The germline V gene encodes CDR1 MNHEY and CDR2 SVGAGI. The CDR3 totals 13 residues. The V and J ends lost 6 bases and 6 bases, in that order; junction bases with no gene match: 3. The CDR3, as DNA: TGTGCCAGCAGGGGGACAGGGTCAAACACCATATATTTT. Translated, it gives CASRGTGSNTIYF.

The CDR3 coding sequence is TGTGCCACCGCGAGGCAGGGGGCGCGTAATGAAAAACTGTTTTTT. It translates to CATARQGARNEKLFF. The chain couples TRBV28 to TRBJ1-4; 8 bases agree with TRBD1. Germline V lookup: CDR1 MDHEN, CDR2 SYDVKM. Losses at the gene ends were 10 bases for V and 4 bases for J; bases not matched to a gene: 11. The CDR3 consists of 15 residues.

The chain's CDR3 is CASSVRQGLGNSPLHF. The CDR3 DNA sequence: TGTGCCAGCAGTGTACGACAGGGTCTTGGGAATTCACCCCTCCACTTT. This rearrangement joins TRBV6-1 to TRBJ1-6; 7 positions match TRBD1. This CDR3 has 16 residues. CDR1 is MNHNS and CDR2 is SASEGT in the germline V gene. Germline trimming cut 4 bases from V and 7 bases from J; bases unmatched to any gene: 10.

J is TRBJ2-3 and V is TRBV6-4, with unresolved D. The V gene lost 0 bases and the J gene lost 2 bases, with 21 bases spanning the gap. CDR1 is MRHNA, CDR2 SNTAGT, per germline. The CDR3 is 19 amino acids. The CDR3 region has the DNA TGTGCCAGCAGTGACTCATTTGGTGTCAGCGACGAGTTCACAGATACGCAGTATTTT. It is translated as CASSDSFGVSDEFTDTQYF.

Only a few counts were recorded for this clone. The CDR3 spells CASSQDIGGDYGYTF. The CDR3 DNA sequence: TGTGCCAGCAGCCAAGATATCGGGGGTGATTATGGCTACACCTTC. The J gene is TRBJ1-2, the V gene TRBV4-2; tentatively, D is TRBD1 (5 bases). Germline-derived CDR1 and CDR2 are LGHNA and YNFKEQ. Trimming took off 0 bases at V and 5 bases at J, with 13 bases between the two ends. CDR3 size: 15 residues.

The chain employs TRBV30 and TRBJ1-1, with TRBD1 matching over 7 bases. J lost 5 bases, V lost 1 base, and 4 bases had no gene match. Looked up from germline, CDR1 is GTSNPN and CDR2 is SVGIG (reference sequence). The length of the CDR3 is 13 residues. CDR3 residues: CAWSATGYTEAFF. CDR3 DNA: TGTGCCTGGAGTGCGACAGGGTATACTGAAGCTTTCTTT.

Here the CDR3 DNA reads TGTGCCAGCACCCCTCGGGCTAGCGGCTACTACGAGCAGTACTTC. It codes for CASTPRASGYYEQYF. V usage is TRBV7-8 and J usage is TRBJ2-7; 7 bases line up with TRBD2. The V segment lost 7 bases and the J segment 3 bases; nucleotides outside the gene matches: 12. In germline, CDR1 is SGHVS, CDR2 FQNEAQ. This CDR3 contains 15 residues.

The sample holds a few counts of this clone. The J gene is TRBJ1-5, the V gene TRBV15, with no clear D. From germline, CDR1 is LNHNV and CDR2 YYDKDF (reference sequence). Deletions cut 1 base from V and 2 bases from J, with 12 bases between. There are 16 residues in the CDR3. The CDR3 DNA reads as TGTGCCACCAGCAGAGGGGTGGGGAGCGGCAATCAGCCCCAGCATTTT. It codes for CATSRGVGSGNQPQHF.

The chain is built from TRBV9 and TRBJ2-3, with TRBD1 identical over 7 bases. The CDR3 is 14 amino acids. J lost 2 bases, V lost 3 bases, and 3 bases had no gene match. Germline CDR1 and CDR2: SGDLS and YYNGEE. Here the CDR3 DNA reads TGTGCCAGCAGCGAGGGGGCGAACACAGATACGCAGTATTTT. Encoded protein: CASSEGANTDTQYF.

The V gene is TRBV5-1, the J gene TRBJ1-4; D unresolved. The germline CDR1 and CDR2 sequences are SGHRS and YFSETQ. The CDR3 has 15 amino acids. The V end lost 4 bases, the J end lost 1 base, and 11 bases lay between the germline ends. The CDR3 loop reads CASSLRHLTNEKLFF. CDR3 sequence (DNA): TGCGCCAGCAGCCTCCGACACTTAACTAATGAAAAACTGTTTTTT. Filled out from reference TRBV5-1 and TRBJ1-4, the complete variable domain reads KAGVTQTPRYLIKTRGQQVTLSCSPISGHRSVSWYQQTPGQGLQFLFEYFSETQRNKGNFPGRFSGRQFSNSRSEMNVSTLELGDSALYLCASSLRHLTNEKLFFGSGTQLSVL.